These 26 T cell receptor beta chains were all obtained from the same sample, sequenced in a study of control samples from healthy donors and cancer patients. TCRdb's copy holds only in-frame clones and misses some; the assay was immunoSEQ multiplex PCR. The data contain about 75,000 clones, approximately 94% of them singletons. The specimen sequenced was blood. Receptors were obtained from a woman aged 35 to 49 in good health.

The rearrangement links TRBV6-5 to TRBJ1-4; 8 positions agree with TRBD1. V lost 8 bases to trimming and J lost 4 bases; unmatched junction nucleotides: 6. Germline V CDR1 and CDR2: MNHEY, SVGAGI. The CDR3 length is 14 residues. The CDR3 loop is CASGRQGSNEKLFF. CDR3 DNA sequence: TGTGCCAGCGGTCGACAGGGGAGTAATGAAAAACTGTTTTTT.

V is TRBV18 and J is TRBJ1-4, with a weak D call TRBD1 (5 bases). The germline V and J ends were trimmed by 2 bases and 4 bases, with 11 bases remaining between them. Germline V gene sequence: CDR1 KGHSH, CDR2 LQKENI. The CDR3 has 15 amino acids. CDR3 sequence: CASSPRGGDNEKLFF. For the CDR3, the DNA is TGTGCCAGCTCACCAAGGGGCGGAGATAATGAAAAACTGTTTTTT.

The chain links TRBV27 to TRBJ1-1, with D possibly being TRBD1 (6 bases). The germline V gene has CDR1 MNHEY and CDR2 SMNVEV (reference sequence). This CDR3 is built from 16 residues. Trimming removed 1 base at V and 3 bases at J, with 15 bases between. Written as DNA, the CDR3 is TGTGCCAGCAGTTTATGGTGGGGGGGCTCTCACACTGAAGCTTTCTTT. As protein: CASSLWWGGSHTEAFF.

The chain carries TRBV7-2 and TRBJ2-4; D remains ambiguous. The CDR3 is 16 amino acids. CDR1 is SGHTA, CDR2 FQGNSA, per germline. Trimming took off 2 bases at V and 0 bases at J, with 11 bases between the two ends. CDR3 coding DNA: TGTGCCAGCAGCTTAATGTCGAATAGAGCCAAAAACATTCAGTACTTC. Protein sequence: CASSLMSNRAKNIQYF.

This chain connects TRBV7-9 to TRBJ2-2; TRBD1 agrees at 7 bases. The ends lost 7 bases at V and 5 bases at J; junction bases unmatched: 4. Germline V lookup: CDR1 SEHNR, CDR2 FQNEAQ (reference sequence). CDR3 length equals 13 residues. The CDR3 spells CASTRQGTGELFF. The CDR3 DNA sequence: TGTGCCAGCACCCGACAGGGAACCGGGGAGCTGTTTTTT.

The genes are TRBV9 and TRBJ2-1; possibly TRBD1 or TRBD2 for D (6 bases each). The V and J ends lost 0 bases and 0 bases respectively, with 10 bases between them. Germline V lookup: CDR1 SGDLS, CDR2 YYNGEE. The CDR3 extends over 16 amino acids. For the CDR3, the DNA is TGTGCCAGCAGCGTAGGTAGGGGGGTCTCCTACAATGAGCAGTTCTTC. This gives the protein CASSVGRGVSYNEQFF.

This clone came up once. This chain links TRBV29-1 with TRBJ2-5, with D tentatively TRBD1 (6 bases). The CDR3 is 14 amino acids. The germline V and J ends were trimmed by 0 bases and 3 bases, with 11 bases remaining between them. CDR1 and CDR2 from the germline V gene are SQVTM and ANQGSEA. The CDR3 DNA follows: TGCAGCGTTGAAGAAGACAGGCGGAAAGAGACCCAGTACTTC. Encoded protein: CSVEEDRRKETQYF.

The rearrangement joins TRBV3-1 (or the pseudogene TRBV3-2) to TRBJ2-7; a weak D match, TRBD2 (5 bases). Trimming pared 2 bases from V and 2 bases from J, leaving 10 bases between. Germline assignment: CDR1 LGHDT and CDR2 YNNKEL (reference sequence). This CDR3 has 14 residues. The CDR3 is CASSQRGLAYEQYF. CDR3 sequence (DNA): TGTGCCAGCAGCCAAAGAGGGCTCGCCTACGAGCAGTACTTC.

The chain joins TRBV11-3 to TRBJ2-1, with D maybe TRBD1 (6 bases). Trimming shortened V by 5 bases and J by 10 bases, and 21 bases separated the two germline ends. The germline CDR1 and CDR2 sequences are SGHNT and YENEEA. The CDR3 has 15 amino acids. CDR3 bases: TGTGCCAGCAGCCCCCGGGGTGACAGGTTTGAGGAGCAGTTCTTC. This codes for CASSPRGDRFEEQFF.

The chain has TRBV7-2 and TRBJ1-5; D may be TRBD1 (5 bases). The length of the CDR3 is 19 residues. V was trimmed by 1 base and J by 0 bases, leaving 19 bases between them. Germline assignment: CDR1 SGHTA and CDR2 FQGNSA. The CDR3 here is CASSLDLDTDPYSNQPQHF. The CDR3 DNA sequence: TGTGCCAGCAGCTTAGACCTGGACACGGATCCCTATAGCAATCAGCCCCAGCATTTT.

The V and J genes are TRBV28 and TRBJ1-2; TRBD1 agrees at 8 bases. The CDR3 consists of 14 residues. Germline CDR1 MDHEN, CDR2 SYDVKM. Unmatched junction bases numbered 11, after V lost 6 bases and J lost 8 bases. The CDR3 reads CASRPQGVANGYTF. CDR3 nucleotide sequence: TGTGCCAGCAGACCACAGGGGGTCGCTAACGGCTACACCTTC.

V is TRBV28 and J is TRBJ2-1, with D unclear. From germline, CDR1 is MDHEN and CDR2 SYDVKM. Trimming took off 1 base at V and 6 bases at J, with 1 base between the two ends. This CDR3 contains 11 residues. The DNA of the CDR3 is TGTGCCAGCAGTTTATTCAATGAGCAGTTCTTC. Its protein is CASSLFNEQFF.

This chain connects TRBV5-1 to TRBJ2-3; D is unresolved. V was shortened by 0 bases and J by 1 base, with 9 bases between the two germline ends. From germline, CDR1 is SGHRS and CDR2 YFSETQ. The length of the CDR3 is 15 residues. In DNA, the CDR3 is TGCGCCAGCAGCTTGGATAACCCGGGCACAGATACGCAGTATTTT. Translating gives CASSLDNPGTDTQYF.

The chain has TRBV27 and TRBJ1-1, with unresolved D. This CDR3 comprises 14 residues. V was cut by 4 bases and J by 0 bases, with 9 bases left in between. The germline gives CDR1 MNHEY, CDR2 SMNVEV (reference sequence). The CDR3 sequence: CASSSAFMNTEAFF. Written as DNA, the CDR3 is TGTGCCAGCAGTTCCGCCTTTATGAACACTGAAGCTTTCTTT.

The V call is TRBV7-3, the J call TRBJ2-5; weak D call: TRBD1 (5 bases). V lost 5 bases and J 7 bases, leaving 11 bases between the germline ends. Germline CDR1 and CDR2: SGHTA and FQGTGA. The CDR3 runs 12 residues. The CDR3 coding sequence is TGTGCCAGCAGCCAGGGCTTGGGGACCCAGTACTTC. It translates to CASSQGLGTQYF. Based on the CDR3 plus reference TRBV7-3 and TRBJ2-5, the full variable domain is GAGVSQTPSNKVTEKGKYVELRCDPISGHTALYWYRQSLGQGPEFLIYFQGTGAADDSGLPNDRFFAVRPEGSVSTLKIQRTERGDSAVYLCASSQGLGTQYFGPGTRLLVL.

The chain links TRBV7-9 to TRBJ2-5; tentative D call: TRBD1 (5 bases). Germline CDR1 and CDR2: SEHNR and FQNEAQ (reference sequence). The CDR3 spans 14 residues. The ends were cut back, 0 bases at V and 5 bases at J, with 10 bases in the middle. CDR3 nucleotide sequence: TGTGCCAGCAGCTTAGCCCAGGGCAGGGAGACCCAGTACTTC. Amino acids: CASSLAQGRETQYF.

The chain joins TRBV25-1 to TRBJ1-4; D unclear. V was cut by 2 bases and J by 0 bases, with 4 bases left in between. This CDR3 is built from 14 residues. Germline V gene lookup returns CDR1 MGHDK and CDR2 SYGVNS. CDR3 loop: CASSELTTNEKLFF. DNA of the CDR3: TGTGCCAGCAGTGAACTAACAACTAATGAAAAACTGTTTTTT.

CDR3: CASSQDGTSGQETQYF. The CDR3 coding sequence is TGTGCCAGCAGCCAAGATGGGACTAGCGGCCAAGAGACCCAGTACTTC. This sequence joins TRBV4-2 and TRBJ2-5; TRBD2 aligns across 11 bases. The CDR3 consists of 16 residues. With 0 bases clipped from V and 1 base from J, the junction kept 1 base outside the gene matches. Per germline, CDR1 LGHNA and CDR2 YNFKEQ.

This clone was recorded once. The genes are TRBV27 and TRBJ1-1, with D perhaps matching TRBD1 (5 bases). CDR1 and CDR2 (germline): MNHEY, SMNVEV (reference sequence). Trimming stripped 5 bases from V and 5 bases from J, with 12 bases between. This CDR3 has 13 amino acids. Here the CDR3 reads CASSPYPGTEAFF. The CDR3 nucleotides are TGTGCCAGCAGTCCATACCCAGGGACTGAAGCTTTCTTT.

The J gene is TRBJ2-1, the V gene TRBV5-4, with TRBD2 matching 12 bases. V was clipped by 4 bases and J by 10 bases; unmatched bases: 9. The CDR3 sequence is 15 residues long. From germline, CDR1 is SGHNT and CDR2 YYREEE (reference sequence). The CDR3 protein is CASSPTSGSRGEQFF. In DNA, the CDR3 is TGTGCCAGCAGCCCGACTAGCGGGAGCAGAGGGGAGCAGTTCTTC.

The J gene is TRBJ1-1, the V gene TRBV7-9; D uncertain. The CDR3 extends over 12 amino acids. The germline gives CDR1 SEHNR, CDR2 FQNEAQ (reference sequence). V lost 5 bases, J lost 3 bases, and 7 bases lay in between. The CDR3 spells CASSRRDTEAFF. The DNA of the CDR3 is TGTGCCAGCAGCCGGAGGGACACTGAAGCTTTCTTT.

The chain joins TRBV2 to TRBJ1-5; no clear D. Germline V gene sequence: CDR1 SNHLY, CDR2 FYNNEI. The CDR3 contains 14 residues. With 5 bases removed from V and 3 bases from J, the gap between germline ends came to 11 bases. The CDR3 nucleotides read TGTGCCAGCAGTCGGATGGAGTCCAATCAGCCCCAGCATTTT. It translates to CASSRMESNQPQHF.

V gene TRBV4-2 combines with J gene TRBJ2-4, with D tentatively TRBD2 (6 bases). This CDR3 spans 16 amino acids. CDR1 LGHNA and CDR2 YNFKEQ come from the germline V gene. Between the trimmed V and J ends, which lost 0 bases and 0 bases, there was a span of 9 bases. CDR3 bases: TGTGCCAGCAGCCAAGACCCAGCGGGAGCCAAAAACATTCAGTACTTC. This sequence encodes CASSQDPAGAKNIQYF.

The gene calls are TRBV27 and TRBJ2-3; tentatively, D is TRBD1 or TRBD2 (5 bases each). CDR3 size: 13 residues. V lost 6 bases and J lost 6, with 13 bases in between. Germline-derived CDR1 and CDR2 are MNHEY and SMNVEV (reference sequence). CDR3 protein: CASRATGTDTQYF. The CDR3 nucleotides read TGTGCCAGCAGAGCTACTGGGACGGATACGCAGTATTTT.

V gene TRBV6-6 combines with J gene TRBJ1-5, with D possibly TRBD1 on 5 matching bases. There are 13 residues in the CDR3. The V end lost 6 bases, the J end lost 4 bases, and 10 bases lay between the germline ends. Looked up from germline, CDR1 is MNHNY and CDR2 is SVGAGI (reference sequence). The CDR3 DNA sequence: TGTGCCAGCAGATGGGAGGGGAATCAGCCCCAGCATTTT. It translates to CASRWEGNQPQHF.

The chain employs TRBV6-6 and TRBJ1-1; 9 bases line up with TRBD1. The CDR3 contains 16 residues. With V trimmed by 6 bases and J by 0 bases, 8 bases remained unmatched. From germline, CDR1 is MNHNY and CDR2 SVGAGI (reference sequence). Written as DNA, the CDR3 is TGTGCCAGCAGCGACGGGGGACAGGGAGTGAACACTGAAGCTTTCTTT. Translation: CASSDGGQGVNTEAFF.